The clone carrying this T cell receptor (beta chain) appeared a few times. Its antigen is unidentified. These data belong to a study of beta chain features in type 1 diabetes. Study conclusions and caveats: Shorter TCRB CDR3s, moderately but significantly so, were found in Type 1 diabetes patients in all four CD4+ subsets. Naive, central memory and regulatory TCRB repertoires appeared more similar among patients than healthy donors.

From germline, CDR1 is PRHDT and CDR2 FYEKMQ (reference sequence). CDR3 size: 14 residues. Deletions cut 2 bases from V and 4 bases from J, with 9 bases between. TCRB transcripts that were expressed got sequenced, as all of the isolated RNA had been reverse transcribed. Sequencing was performed with immunoSEQ multiplex PCR; in TCRdb, only in-frame clones are kept and a portion is missing. In the table there are under 850,000 clones, around 15% of which are singletons. The source material was naive CD4+ T cells from blood. This sequence joins TRBV13 and TRBJ1-5; D ambiguous. This sequence originates from a man in his late teens or twenties with type 1 diabetes. The CDR3 bases are TGTGCCAGCAGCTTATGGGGAAGAAATCAGCCCCAGCATTTT. Amino acid sequence: CASSLWGRNQPQHF.